What follows is one TCR beta chain and its context. Its target is unknown. These data are taken from a study of Graves' ophthalmopathy and Graves' hyperthyroidism. Overall study results and limits: The blood repertoire also included most expanded thyroid clonotypes above 0.001 frequency. Researchers report that a 13-signature model separated ophthalmopathy from stable hyperthyroidism, posting roughly 90% sensitivity and approximately 81% specificity.

The authors amplified TCR beta CDR3 regions from RNA transcripts. After a first-round RT-PCR with HTBI primers, a second-round multiplex PCR was run. MiXCR, applied by TCRdb to the multiplex PCR reads, yields one record per CDR3 protein. This table has about 700,000 distinct CDR3 sequences, about 38% appearing once. Germline values: CDR1 LGHNA, CDR2 YSLEER. The germline V and J ends were trimmed by 2 bases and 0 bases, with 7 bases remaining between them. This CDR3 has 15 amino acids. Ineligible for inclusion were patients with other autoimmune diseases, uncontrolled infections, pregnancy or lactation. Diagnosis used clinical symptoms, serum thyroxine, TRAb, thyroid ultrasound and orbital computed tomography.

The sample was peripheral blood. This chain joins TRBV4-3 and TRBJ1-4; tentative D call: TRBD1 (5 bases). This receptor was obtained from an adult man with Graves' ophthalmopathy. CDR3: CASSQRQSTNEKLFF. In nucleotides, the CDR3 is TGCGCCAGCAGCCAACGACAGTCAACTAATGAAAAACTGTTTTTT.